One and the same sample provided the 32 T cell receptor beta chains below, sequenced in a study of T cell responses to AZD1222 COVID-19 vaccine. Only in-frame clones appear in the TCRdb table, and some are missing; sequencing was by immunoSEQ multiplex PCR. The sample shows about 110,000 clones, 80% to 85% of them seen only once. This sample comprised peripheral blood, obtained on day 0 of AZD1222 vaccination. The receptors shown here come from an adult in good health.

This chain uses TRBV18 with TRBJ2-1, with 7 nucleotides matching TRBD1. J was trimmed by 4 bases and V by 8 bases; bases with no gene match: 2. The CDR3 consists of 12 residues. Per germline, CDR1 KGHSH and CDR2 LQKENI. CDR3 bases: TGTGCCAGCCTGGGACAGTACAATGAGCAGTTCTTC. Translating gives CASLGQYNEQFF. Complete variable domain (other parts from reference TRBV18 and TRBJ2-1): NAGVMQNPRHLVRRRGQEARLRCSPMKGHSHVYWYRQLPEEGLKFMVYLQKENIIDESGMPKERFSAEFPKEGPSILRIQQVVRGDSAAYFCASLGQYNEQFFGPGTRLTVL.

In its sample, this clone was seen once. The chain carries TRBV7-2 and TRBJ2-3; 10 bases are shared with TRBD2. V shed 1 base and J 0 bases; nucleotides not matched to a gene: 7. Germline V gene lookup returns CDR1 SGHTA and CDR2 FQGNSA. This CDR3 is 18 amino acids long. The CDR3, as DNA: TGTGCCAGCAGCTTAGAGGGACTAGCGTATGCTAGCACAGATACGCAGTATTTT. Residues: CASSLEGLAYASTDTQYF.

V is TRBV5-1 and J is TRBJ1-2, with 8 bases identical to TRBD1. Germline CDR1 is SGHRS and CDR2 is YFSETQ. This CDR3 is 14 amino acids long. Germline trimming cut 4 bases from V and 7 bases from J; bases unmatched to any gene: 9. The CDR3: CASSPDRGTGGYTF. The CDR3 DNA is TGCGCCAGCAGCCCCGACAGGGGCACCGGTGGCTACACCTTC.

The J gene is TRBJ1-5, the V gene TRBV7-9, with a tentative D call TRBD1 (6 bases). Germline CDR1 SEHNR, CDR2 FQNEAQ (reference sequence). V lost 5 bases and J 5 bases, leaving 10 bases between the germline ends. The CDR3 is 13 residues long. CDR3: CASSPDSYQPQHF. The CDR3 coding sequence is TGTGCCAGCAGCCCGGACAGCTATCAGCCCCAGCATTTT.

The chain links TRBV7-3 to TRBJ2-3, with 7 bases aligning to TRBD2. This CDR3 spans 17 amino acids. Trimming took 5 bases from V and 4 from J; bases not matched to a gene: 15. Per the germline V gene, CDR1 is SGHTA and CDR2 is FQGTGA. The CDR3: CASSTSGIGRFSDTQYF. The CDR3 nucleotides read TGTGCCAGCAGCACGTCGGGGATCGGGAGGTTCTCAGATACGCAGTATTTT.

The chain is built from TRBV3-1 (or the pseudogene TRBV3-2) and TRBJ1-6; 8 bases are a match to TRBD1. CDR1 LGHDT and CDR2 YNNKEL come from the germline V gene (reference sequence). CDR3 length: 15 residues. After removal of 0 bases from V and 7 bases from J, the junction contained 2 bases not matched to a gene. The CDR3 region has the DNA TGTGCCAGCAGCCAAGACAGGGGGCGAAATTCACCCCTCCACTTT. Translation gives CASSQDRGRNSPLHF.

This chain links TRBV6-5 with TRBJ1-5, with D maybe TRBD1 (5 bases). Trimming cost V 4 bases and J 0 bases, with 13 bases left between them. The CDR3 has 16 amino acids. Germline CDR1 is MNHEY and CDR2 is SVGAGI. The CDR3 bases are TGTGCCAGCAGTTCCGGGACTGCAGATAGCAATCAGCCCCAGCATTTT. This sequence encodes CASSSGTADSNQPQHF.

V usage is TRBV4-1 and J usage is TRBJ1-5; 11 positions match TRBD1. The ends lost 5 bases at V and 6 bases at J; junction bases unmatched: 6. The CDR3 loop spans 15 amino acids. The germline V gene has CDR1 MGHRA and CDR2 YSYEKL. The CDR3 DNA sequence: TGCGCCAGCAGCATTGGACAGGGGGCGTTTCAGCCCCAGCATTTT. Translation: CASSIGQGAFQPQHF.

This clone was seen a few times. This chain connects TRBV5-1 to TRBJ1-1, with 9 bases that match TRBD1. With V trimmed by 2 bases and J by 4 bases, 18 bases remained unmatched. The CDR3 is 19 residues long. From germline, CDR1 is SGHRS and CDR2 YFSETQ. DNA of the CDR3: TGCGCCAGCAGCTTAAGGTCGGGAACAGGGGGCGCAGAGGGCACTGAAGCTTTCTTT. This encodes CASSLRSGTGGAEGTEAFF.

This sequence joins TRBV3-1 (or the pseudogene TRBV3-2) and TRBJ1-2, with D perhaps matching TRBD1 (6 bases). CDR1 LGHDT and CDR2 YNNKEL come from the germline V gene (reference sequence). V was trimmed by 1 base and J by 7 bases, leaving 16 bases between them. This CDR3 is built from 15 residues. CDR3 loop: CASSQVEQGSPGYTF. For the CDR3, the DNA is TGTGCCAGCAGCCAAGTCGAACAGGGTTCACCTGGCTACACCTTC.

The rearrangement joins TRBV6-6 to TRBJ1-6, with D hard to call. Germline V gene lookup returns CDR1 MNHNY and CDR2 SVGAGI (reference sequence). The CDR3 runs 18 residues. V was trimmed by 5 bases and J by 0 bases, leaving 17 bases between them. CDR3 in DNA: TGTGCCAGCAGTCCCCATGGATCCTTCAGCTCCTATAATTCACCCCTCCACTTT. Translated, it gives CASSPHGSFSSYNSPLHF.

This clone has just one count. The chain joins TRBV30 to TRBJ1-4; tentatively, D is TRBD1 (5 bases). CDR3 size: 18 residues. Germline V gene sequence: CDR1 GTSNPN, CDR2 SVGIG (reference sequence). Between the trimmed V and J ends, which lost 1 base and 3 bases, there was a span of 21 bases. The DNA of the CDR3 is TGTGCCTGGAGTGGAGGGGTCATTCCCACCTCCCCTAATGAAAAACTGTTTTTT. Translating gives CAWSGGVIPTSPNEKLFF.

V and J are TRBV6-5 and TRBJ1-4, with D perhaps TRBD1 (5 bases). Per the germline V gene, CDR1 is MNHEY and CDR2 is SVGAGI. This CDR3 is 15 amino acids long. V was clipped by 0 bases and J by 5 bases, with 10 bases between them. Here the CDR3 reads CASSYSAGINEKLFF. The CDR3, as DNA: TGTGCCAGCAGTTACTCGGCAGGGATAAATGAAAAACTGTTTTTT.

V is TRBV5-6 and J is TRBJ1-1; D is perhaps TRBD1 (5 bases). V was pared by 5 bases and J by 3 bases, with 17 bases between. Germline CDR1 SGHDT, CDR2 YYEEEE. This CDR3 has 15 amino acids. CDR3 protein: CASRRTGPLDTEAFF. CDR3 sequence (DNA): TGTGCCAGCAGACGTACGGGACCGCTGGACACTGAAGCTTTCTTT.

The chain carries TRBV11-1 and TRBJ2-5, with D hard to call. The CDR3 runs 12 residues. With 5 bases removed from V and 5 bases from J, the gap between germline ends came to 9 bases. Germline V gene lookup returns CDR1 SGHAT and CDR2 FQDESV (reference sequence). The CDR3 DNA sequence: TGTGCCAGCAGCCCCTCGGAGGAGACCCAGTACTTC. Its protein is CASSPSEETQYF.

This clone was observed once. V is TRBV19 and J is TRBJ1-6; 8 bases are a match to TRBD1. Trimming cost V 6 bases and J 6 bases; bases outside gene matches: 7. The CDR3 extends over 15 amino acids. CDR1 and CDR2 (germline): LNHDA, SQIVND (reference sequence). The CDR3 sequence: CASSRWTGSNSPLHF. The CDR3 DNA sequence: TGTGCCAGTAGCCGCTGGACAGGGAGTAATTCACCCCTCCACTTT.

V and J are TRBV7-9 and TRBJ1-2; D is possibly TRBD1 (5 bases). Germline CDR1 is SEHNR and CDR2 is FQNEAQ (reference sequence). This CDR3 spans 13 amino acids. Trimming stripped 1 base from V and 5 bases from J, with 8 bases between. CDR3 DNA sequence: TGTGCCAGCAGCTTAGGCAGGGCTTATGGCTACACCTTC. It yields the protein CASSLGRAYGYTF.

This clone was counted many times. This chain connects TRBV5-4 to TRBJ1-1; no reliable D call. Germline V gives CDR1 SGHNT, CDR2 YYREEE (reference sequence). The CDR3 consists of 13 residues. V shed 0 bases and J shed 0 bases, with 3 bases lying between them. CDR3 sequence reads: CASSLAVNTEAFF. The DNA for the CDR3 is TGTGCCAGCAGCTTGGCGGTGAACACTGAAGCTTTCTTT.

This clone has just one count. The chain employs TRBV28 and TRBJ2-7; D is uncertain. Trimming stripped 7 bases from V and 0 bases from J, with 10 bases between. The CDR3 length is 13 residues. Germline V CDR1 and CDR2: MDHEN, SYDVKM. CDR3 residues: CASNRHHSYEQYF. DNA for the CDR3: TGTGCCAGCAACCGGCATCACTCCTACGAGCAGTACTTC.

The rearrangement uses TRBV6-6 and TRBJ2-7; 8 positions match TRBD1. Germline trimming cut 5 bases from V and 1 base from J; bases unmatched to any gene: 7. Per germline, CDR1 MNHNY and CDR2 SVGAGI (reference sequence). The CDR3 runs 15 residues. The CDR3 region is CASSTAGGISYEQYF. The CDR3 DNA sequence: TGTGCCAGCAGTACCGCAGGGGGCATTTCCTACGAGCAGTACTTC.

This clone was counted between two and nine times. The V call is TRBV7-2, the J call TRBJ1-5; D not certain. V lost 2 bases to trimming and J lost 1 base, with 6 bases between them. Germline lookup yields CDR1 SGHTA and CDR2 FQGNSA. This CDR3 comprises 14 residues. CDR3 amino acids: CASSLFRSNQPQHF. The DNA of the CDR3 is TGTGCCAGCAGCTTATTCAGGAGCAATCAGCCCCAGCATTTT.

The chain is built from TRBV18 and TRBJ2-7, with 8 bases fitting TRBD1. CDR3 size: 15 residues. Germline trimming cut 6 bases from V and 0 bases from J; bases unmatched to any gene: 7. Germline V gene lookup returns CDR1 KGHSH and CDR2 LQKENI. The CDR3 reads CASSTGGSSSYEQYF. DNA of the CDR3: TGTGCCAGCTCTACAGGGGGTTCTAGCTCCTACGAGCAGTACTTC.

The V gene is TRBV5-1, the J gene TRBJ2-5; D not certain. CDR1 and CDR2 from the germline V gene are SGHRS and YFSETQ. The ends were cut back, 1 base at V and 5 bases at J, with 15 bases in the middle. The CDR3 is 15 amino acids. The DNA for the CDR3 is TGCGCCAGCAGCTTGTTTGGACGCCAACCGGAGACCCAGTACTTC. It codes for CASSLFGRQPETQYF.

V is TRBV6-9 and J is TRBJ1-5, with 9 bases that match TRBD1. Germline V gene sequence: CDR1 MNHGY, CDR2 SVAAGI. The CDR3 sequence is 15 residues long. The trim removed 3 bases at V and 4 bases at J, leaving 4 bases unmatched. DNA for the CDR3: TGTGCCAGCAGTTACAAGGGACAGGGTAATCAGCCCCAGCATTTT. It translates to CASSYKGQGNQPQHF.

The chain is built from TRBV6-5 and TRBJ2-2; TRBD2 matches at 7 bases. V gave up 0 bases and J gave up 5 bases; unmatched junction bases: 6. Looked up from germline, CDR1 is MNHEY and CDR2 is SVGAGI. This CDR3 is 16 amino acids long. The CDR3 loop reads CASSYSRGEGTGELFF. For the CDR3, the DNA is TGTGCCAGCAGTTACTCCCGGGGGGAGGGGACCGGGGAGCTGTTTTTT.

This clone was observed a handful of times. J is TRBJ2-1 and V is TRBV11-3; 7 nucleotides line up with TRBD2. Trimming removed 1 base from V and 12 bases from J; junction bases left unmatched: 9. This CDR3 contains 14 residues. Germline V CDR1 and CDR2: SGHNT, YENEEA. CDR3 sequence (DNA): TGTGCCAGCAGCTTAGGGGTTGCGGGAGCGCTGCAGTTCTTC. Residues: CASSLGVAGALQFF.

The chain recombines TRBV7-9 with TRBJ1-2; possible D gene TRBD1, 6 bases. Germline V lookup: CDR1 SEHNR, CDR2 FQNEAQ (reference sequence). This CDR3 contains 14 residues. Trimming pared 1 base from V and 1 base from J, leaving 7 bases between. CDR3 coding DNA: TGTGCCAGCAGCTTAGGACAGGTTAACTATGGCTACACCTTC. Translated: CASSLGQVNYGYTF.

The V and J genes are TRBV30 and TRBJ1-3; TRBD1 matches at 7 bases. The germline V gene encodes CDR1 GTSNPN and CDR2 SVGIG (reference sequence). CDR3 length: 14 amino acids. V dropped 5 bases and J dropped 4; count of bases not matched to a gene: 8. CDR3 loop: CAWGTGVIGNTIYF. The CDR3 bases are TGTGCCTGGGGAACAGGGGTAATAGGAAACACCATATATTTT.

The chain carries TRBV18 and TRBJ2-5; no definite D call. Trimming removed 1 base at V and 13 bases at J, with 10 bases between. CDR1 is KGHSH, CDR2 LQKENI, per germline. This CDR3 comprises 11 residues. CDR3 coding DNA: TGTGCCAGCTCACCACGGTCCCTGCTGTACTTC. It is translated as CASSPRSLLYF. Variable domain in full (rest from reference TRBV18 and TRBJ2-5): NAGVMQNPRHLVRRRGQEARLRCSPMKGHSHVYWYRQLPEEGLKFMVYLQKENIIDESGMPKERFSAEFPKEGPSILRIQQVVRGDSAAYFCASSPRSLLYFGPGTRLLVL.

The chain is built from TRBV2 and TRBJ2-5; TRBD2 agrees at 15 bases. The CDR3 length is 16 residues. V lost 4 bases and J lost 4; bases outside the gene matches: 4. CDR1 is SNHLY, CDR2 FYNNEI, per germline. Here the CDR3 reads CASSGPGLAGGETQYF. DNA of the CDR3: TGTGCCAGCAGTGGACCGGGACTAGCGGGAGGAGAGACCCAGTACTTC. Complete variable domain (other parts from reference TRBV2 and TRBJ2-5): EPEVTQTPSHQVTQMGQEVILRCVPISNHLYFYWYRQILGQKVEFLVSFYNNEISEKSEIFDDQFSVERPDGSNFTLKIRSTKLEDSAMYFCASSGPGLAGGETQYFGPGTRLLVL.

This CDR3 is CASSPVRDRVTEQYF. CDR3 sequence (DNA): TGTGCCAGCAGTCCAGTACGGGACAGGGTTACCGAGCAGTACTTC. J is TRBJ2-7 and V is TRBV6-5, with 9 bases lining up with TRBD1. The CDR3 loop spans 15 amino acids. Per the germline V gene, CDR1 is MNHEY and CDR2 is SVGAGI. With 5 bases clipped from V and 6 bases from J, the junction kept 11 bases outside the gene matches.

The chain links TRBV4-2 to TRBJ2-5, with D possibly called TRBD1 or TRBD2 (5 bases each). Germline V gene sequence: CDR1 LGHNA, CDR2 YNFKEQ. V was cut by 1 base and J by 8 bases, with 14 bases left in between. The CDR3 loop spans 14 amino acids. Here the CDR3 DNA reads TGTGCCAGCAGCCAAGGTGGGGACGGAACAACCCAGTACTTC. Translating it yields CASSQGGDGTTQYF.